Listed here are 7 T cell receptor beta chains from one sample, sequenced in a study of T cells after yellow fever vaccination. MiXCR was run by TCRdb on the 5' RACE reads, yielding one entry per CDR3 protein. The table lists a few hundred thousand distinct CDR3 sequences, over 4.5% of them singletons, with less than 3.5% in the top ten. The sample in question was CD4+ T cells sorted from PBMCs, obtained on the day of the yellow fever booster vaccination. These receptors were taken from a man younger than 35 who received the YFV17D yellow fever vaccine.

This clonotype was counted at least ten times. The chain employs TRBV4-2 and TRBJ2-1; no reliable D call. Germline CDR1 reads LGHNA; CDR2 reads YNFKEQ. CDR3 size: 11 residues. Trimming stripped 0 bases from V and 8 bases from J, with 2 bases between. CDR3 loop: CASSQEYEQFF. The CDR3 DNA reads TGTGCCAGCAGCCAAGAGTATGAGCAGTTCTTC.

This chain uses TRBV7-2 with TRBJ2-3; 8 bases fit TRBD1. V lost 5 bases and J lost 0; bases outside the gene matches: 4. Germline-derived CDR1 and CDR2 are SGHTA and FQGNSA. The CDR3 covers 15 residues. The CDR3 protein is CASSRQGTSTDTQYF. CDR3 sequence (DNA): TGTGCCAGCAGCCGACAGGGGACGAGCACAGATACGCAGTATTTT.

The gene calls are TRBV5-1 and TRBJ2-7; D possibly matches TRBD1 or TRBD2 (6 bases each). There are 15 residues in the CDR3. Germline CDR1 SGHRS, CDR2 YFSETQ. V was cut by 5 bases and J by 3 bases, with 18 bases left in between. For the CDR3, the DNA is TGCGCCAGCAGTTTAATGTTCGGGGGCTGCTACGAGCAGTACTTC. It yields the protein CASSLMFGGCYEQYF. Full variable domain (rest looked up from reference TRBV5-1 and TRBJ2-7): KAGVTQTPRYLIKTRGQQVTLSCSPISGHRSVSWYQQTPGQGLQFLFEYFSETQRNKGNFPGRFSGRQFSNSRSEMNVSTLELGDSALYLCASSLMFGGCYEQYFGPGTRLTVT.

The V and J genes are TRBV20-1 and TRBJ2-3; 8 nucleotides match TRBD1. The V gene's germline CDR1 is DFQATT and CDR2 SNEGSKA (reference sequence). With V trimmed by 3 bases and J by 6 bases, 2 bases remained unmatched. The length of the CDR3 is 12 residues. The CDR3 reads CSARQGADTQYF. CDR3 DNA sequence: TGCAGTGCTAGGCAGGGGGCGGATACGCAGTATTTT.

This clonotype occurred a few times. This sequence joins TRBV4-3 and TRBJ2-1; perhaps TRBD2 as D (7 bases). From germline, CDR1 is LGHNA and CDR2 YSLEER. The CDR3 has 16 amino acids. V dropped 1 base and J dropped 7 bases, with 17 bases sitting between them. CDR3 sequence reads: CASSQVGGGIGNEQFF. CDR3 DNA: TGCGCCAGCAGCCAAGTGGGGGGGGGCATAGGTAATGAGCAGTTCTTC.

This clonotype was seen a few times. The chain combines TRBV19 with TRBJ2-5, with D perhaps TRBD2 (5 bases). Germline V gene sequence: CDR1 LNHDA, CDR2 SQIVND (reference sequence). V was shortened by 5 bases and J by 3 bases, with 13 bases between the two germline ends. The CDR3 runs 14 residues. Here the CDR3 DNA reads TGTGCCAGTAGTCCCCAACGGGGAAAAGAGACCCAGTACTTC. This translates into CASSPQRGKETQYF. The full variable domain, with the rest looked up from reference TRBV19 and TRBJ2-5, is DGGITQSPKYLFRKEGQNVTLSCEQNLNHDAMYWYRQDPGQGLRLIYYSQIVNDFQKGDIAEGYSVSREKKESFPLTVTSAQKNPTAFYLCASSPQRGKETQYFGPGTRLLVL.

This chain connects TRBV7-2 to TRBJ2-5; no clear D. V lost 2 bases and J lost 10, with 17 bases in between. Germline-derived CDR1 and CDR2 are SGHTA and FQGNSA. The CDR3 has 14 residues. CDR3 DNA: TGTGCCAGCAGCTTAACGGTAATAGCCAGAGTCCAGTACTTC. Translation gives CASSLTVIARVQYF.